This paragraph covers one T cell receptor (beta chain) sequence. Its antigen remains unidentified. The data are from a study of cytomegalovirus exposure and HLA in healthy donors. Notes on the study in general: As a later analysis showed, several of the most significant clusters appeared to be linked to common viral pathogens.

From germline, CDR1 is SGDLS and CDR2 YYNGEE. CDR3 size: 12 residues. V was pared by 6 bases and J by 3 bases, with 9 bases between. The PCR employed 60 Vbeta primers together with 13 Jbeta primers. The repertoire was sequenced with immunoSEQ multiplex PCR; TCRdb's copy has only in-frame clones and lacks some. This sample has 150,000 to 200,000 clones; roughly four fifths occur once, and the top ten carry around 1.6%. Sequencing was carried out using PBMCs. The clonotype was recovered from a man between 18 and 35 years old in good health and CMV-seronegative. This sequence joins TRBV9 and TRBJ1-2; D is unresolved. CDR3 bases: TGTGCCAGCAAAGGAGTAGACTATGGCTACACCTTC. Its protein product is CASKGVDYGYTF.